This T cell receptor beta chain was sequenced in a study of OX40 agonist ivuxolimab in advanced cancers. Study as a whole: The treatment was a fully human IgG2 OX40 agonist, ivuxolimab.

Repertoires were generated with immunoSEQ multiplex PCR, while TCRdb's copy carries only in-frame clones and drops some. The sample consists of about 90,000 clones, under 95% of them appearing once. V shed 8 bases and J 2 bases; nucleotides not matched to a gene: 10. This CDR3 region has 15 residues. Germline V gives CDR1 SEHNR, CDR2 FQNEAQ (reference sequence). As concerns this clone: Its target is not known.

Findings and caveats of the study: Clonal expansion in partial responders at 0.1-3.0 mg/kg ranked among the lowest.

The gene calls are TRBV7-9 and TRBJ2-7; 9 bases map to TRBD1. The source is an adult with an advanced solid tumor such as melanoma, head and neck, liver or kidney cancer. Sample: CD4+ or CD8+ T cells sorted from blood, taken in a trial of the OX40 agonist ivuxolimab. The CDR3 here is CASDGGQGKPYEQYF. The CDR3 DNA sequence: TGTGCCAGCGACGGGGGACAGGGCAAGCCCTACGAGCAGTACTTC.